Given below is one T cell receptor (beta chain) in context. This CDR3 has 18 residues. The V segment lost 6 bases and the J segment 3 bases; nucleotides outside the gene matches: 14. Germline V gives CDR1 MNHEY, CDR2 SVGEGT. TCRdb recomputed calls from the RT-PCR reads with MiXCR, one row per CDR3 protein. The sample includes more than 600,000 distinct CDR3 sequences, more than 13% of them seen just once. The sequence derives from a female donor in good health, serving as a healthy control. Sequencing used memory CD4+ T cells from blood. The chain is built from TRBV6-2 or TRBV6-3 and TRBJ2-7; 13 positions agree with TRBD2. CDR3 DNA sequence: TGTGCCAGCAGCCTCTCCCCCGGACTAGCGGGAGCCCTCTACGAGCAGTACTTC. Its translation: CASSLSPGLAGALYEQYF.